This T cell receptor beta chain was obtained from a study of blood T cell repertoires in COVID-19. Clones were read by immunoSEQ multiplex PCR, and TCRdb kept only the in-frame ones, dropping some. In the table there are 200,000 to 250,000 clones, about four fifths of which are singletons. V was pared by 5 bases and J by 4 bases, with 13 bases of the junction left unmatched. Germline CDR1 SGHRS, CDR2 YFSETQ. This CDR3 contains 17 residues. What was sequenced was PBMCs or T cells enriched from blood (not recorded which). The clonotype comes from a woman in her forties or fifties who had been exposed to COVID-19. The chain has TRBV5-1 and TRBJ1-3, with 9 bases that match TRBD1. The CDR3 protein is CASSLRGQGSSGNTIYF. Written as DNA, the CDR3 is TGCGCCAGCAGTTTAAGGGGACAGGGAAGCTCCGGAAACACCATATATTTT.